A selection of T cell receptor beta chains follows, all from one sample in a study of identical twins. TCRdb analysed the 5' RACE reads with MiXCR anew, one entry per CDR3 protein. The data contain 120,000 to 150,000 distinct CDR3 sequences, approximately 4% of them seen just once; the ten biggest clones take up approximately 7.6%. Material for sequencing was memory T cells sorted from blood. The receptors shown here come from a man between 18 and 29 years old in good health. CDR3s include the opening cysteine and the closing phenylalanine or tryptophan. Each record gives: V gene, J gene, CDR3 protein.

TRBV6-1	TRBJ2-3	CASRIKTDTQYF
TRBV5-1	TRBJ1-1	CASSLGGQGGEAFF
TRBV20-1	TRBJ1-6	CSARRGYNSPLHF
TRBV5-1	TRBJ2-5	CASSFTGDIQETQYF
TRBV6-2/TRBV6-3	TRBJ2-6	CASSPGRLTGTLSSGANVLTF
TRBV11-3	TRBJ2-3	CASSLEATTDTQYF
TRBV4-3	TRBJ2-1	CASSRTSYNEQFF
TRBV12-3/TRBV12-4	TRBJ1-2	CASSLPVTNYGYTF
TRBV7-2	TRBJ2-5	CASSLEGGRGVLETQYF
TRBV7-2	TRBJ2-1	CASSLTSGTFIEQFF
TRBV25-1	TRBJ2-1	CASSAYTGTGRRNNEQFF
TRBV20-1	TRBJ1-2	CSASSRGRRGYTF
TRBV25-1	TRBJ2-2	CASSDPRGAGELFF
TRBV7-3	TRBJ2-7	CASSPAFSGRLYEQYF
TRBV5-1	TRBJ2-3	CATKVGGITDTQYF
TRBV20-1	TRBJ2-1	CSASTSGRASEQFF